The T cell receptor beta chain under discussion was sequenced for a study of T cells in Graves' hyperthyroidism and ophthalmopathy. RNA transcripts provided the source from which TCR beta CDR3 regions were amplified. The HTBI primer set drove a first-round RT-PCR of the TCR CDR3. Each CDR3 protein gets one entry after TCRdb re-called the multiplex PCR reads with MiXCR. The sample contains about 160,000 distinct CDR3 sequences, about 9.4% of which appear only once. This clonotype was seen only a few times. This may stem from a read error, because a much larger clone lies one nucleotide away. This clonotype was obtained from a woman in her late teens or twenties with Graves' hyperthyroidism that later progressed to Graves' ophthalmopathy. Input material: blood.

CDR3 sequence: CASSQSGGTNQPQHF. The CDR3 DNA is TGTGCCAGCAGCCAAAGCGGGGGGACCAATCAGCCCCAGCATTTT. V and J are TRBV12-3 or TRBV12-4 and TRBJ1-5; tentatively, D is TRBD1 (5 bases). This CDR3 region has 15 residues. The V gene lost 6 bases and the J gene lost 3 bases, with 15 bases spanning the gap.